This is a list of T cell receptor beta chains from one sample in a study of blood T cells in healthy people across ages. TCRdb reprocessed the 5' RACE reads with MiXCR, giving one entry per CDR3 protein. The top ten hold 13% of the sample, which has 800,000 to 950,000 distinct CDR3 sequences, 40% to 60% seen once. The specimen sequenced was blood. The receptors come from a man aged 25-40 years in good health. Both conserved end residues are part of each CDR3. A D gene is named only where the DNA matches it firmly. Only some rows state a clone size, as once, few, many or a class for expanded clones.

V gene,CDR3 length,J gene,clone size,D gene,CDR3 protein,CDR3 DNA
TRBV18,15,TRBJ2-7,-,TRBD1,CASSPVGTATYEQYF,TGTGCCAGCTCACCCGTCGGGACAGCAACCTACGAGCAGTACTTC
TRBV18,14,TRBJ2-4,-,-,CASSPPGTKNIQYF,TGTGCCAGCTCACCACCAGGGACCAAAAACATTCAGTACTTC
TRBV28,16,TRBJ2-7,few,TRBD1,CASTNEPGQGGYEQYF,TGTGCCAGCACAAATGAACCGGGACAGGGTGGCTACGAGCAGTACTTC
TRBV12-3/TRBV12-4,14,TRBJ2-5,-,-,CASKPTMGFETQYF,TGTGCCAGCAAACCCACAATGGGCTTCGAGACCCAGTACTTC
TRBV10-3,17,TRBJ2-7,-,TRBD1,CAISESPRDRSSYEQYF,TGTGCCATCAGTGAGTCACCGAGGGACAGAAGCTCCTACGAGCAGTACTTC
TRBV9,14,TRBJ1-6,-,-,CASSVAQETSPLHF,TGTGCCAGCAGCGTAGCTCAGGAAACTTCACCCCTCCACTTT
TRBV29-1,16,TRBJ2-3,few,TRBD2,CSVTTGTSGGAWAQYF,TGCAGCGTTACAACCGGGACTAGCGGGGGGGCTTGGGCGCAGTATTTT
TRBV29-1,15,TRBJ2-7,-,TRBD2,CSVEALLAALLEQYF,TGCAGCGTTGAAGCTTTACTAGCGGCCCTCCTCGAGCAGTACTTC
TRBV7-9,15,TRBJ1-1,-,-,CASSLSSAGVTEAFF,TGTGCCAGCAGCTTAAGTTCGGCAGGAGTAACTGAAGCTTTCTTT
TRBV9,16,TRBJ2-1,once,TRBD2,CVSSGGLAGAADEQFF,TGTGTCAGCAGCGGGGGACTAGCGGGGGCCGCGGATGAGCAGTTCTTC
TRBV28,17,TRBJ2-1,few,TRBD2,CASSLWSSGGRVDEQFF,TGTGCCAGCAGTTTATGGTCTAGCGGGGGGCGCGTAGATGAGCAGTTCTTC
TRBV20-1,13,TRBJ2-1,-,TRBD2,CSANLNSGAEQFF,TGCAGTGCTAACCTTAATAGCGGGGCTGAGCAGTTCTTC
TRBV29-1,17,TRBJ2-7,-,-,CSVLWGHLQRTSYEQYF,TGCAGCGTCCTATGGGGCCACCTTCAGCGGACCTCCTACGAGCAGTACTTC
TRBV3-1,18,TRBJ1-5,-,TRBD1,CASSPGTGGVGGNQPQHF,TGTGCCAGCAGCCCGGGGACAGGGGGCGTGGGGGGCAATCAGCCCCAGCATTTT
TRBV7-2,18,TRBJ1-2,-,TRBD1,CASSHTPDRDLANYGYTF,TGTGCCAGCAGCCATACGCCGGACAGGGACCTCGCTAACTATGGCTACACCTTC
TRBV6-5,15,TRBJ2-5,-,-,CASTRGLLSRETQYF,TGTGCCAGCACCCGAGGGCTACTTTCCCGGGAGACCCAGTACTTC
TRBV2,14,TRBJ2-1,-,-,CAGQGAFGGNEQFF,TGTGCCGGCCAGGGTGCGTTTGGAGGCAATGAGCAGTTCTTC
TRBV7-9,16,TRBJ2-7,few,-,CASSLALAEQDYEQYF,TGTGCCAGCAGCTTAGCGCTGGCAGAACAGGACTACGAGCAGTACTTC
TRBV5-1,15,TRBJ2-3,few,-,CASSLVRPATDTQYF,TGCGCCAGCAGCTTGGTTCGACCAGCCACAGATACGCAGTATTTT
TRBV4-3,17,TRBJ1-3,once,-,CASSQDLGGYLGNTIYF,TGCGCCAGCAGCCAAGATCTGGGAGGGTATCTTGGAAACACCATATATTTT
TRBV7-2,15,TRBJ2-3,many,TRBD2,CASSLFLAGTDTQYF,TGTGCCAGCAGCTTATTCCTAGCGGGAACAGATACGCAGTATTTT
TRBV10-3,15,TRBJ2-3,-,-,CAIRMGGPSTDTQYF,TGTGCCATCAGAATGGGGGGACCTAGCACAGATACGCAGTATTTT
TRBV7-9,14,TRBJ2-1,-,TRBD1,CASISGTGFNEQFF,TGTGCCAGCATCTCCGGGACAGGGTTCAATGAGCAGTTCTTC
TRBV9,15,TRBJ1-5,-,TRBD1,CASSETGGAIQPQHF,TGTGCCAGCAGCGAGACAGGGGGCGCGATTCAGCCCCAGCATTTT
TRBV27,14,TRBJ1-2,once,-,CASSSGRAFYGYTF,TGTGCCAGCAGTTCAGGACGGGCTTTCTATGGCTACACCTTC
TRBV20-1,15,TRBJ1-1,-,-,CSARPGTYSNTEAFF,TGCAGTGCCCGTCCCGGGACATATTCGAACACTGAAGCTTTCTTT
TRBV29-1,12,TRBJ1-2,few,-,CSVRTDNYGYTF,TGCAGCGTTCGGACAGACAACTATGGCTACACCTTC
TRBV7-2,17,TRBJ2-1,-,-,CASSLVTGRPFNNEQFF,TGTGCCAGCAGCTTAGTCACGGGCCGACCCTTTAACAATGAGCAGTTCTTC
TRBV3-1,14,TRBJ2-5,-,-,CASSQDRTPGTQYF,TGTGCCAGCAGCCAAGACCGGACTCCTGGGACCCAGTACTTC
TRBV28,16,TRBJ2-3,-,TRBD2,CASSEGLAGGPDTRYF,TGTGCCAGCAGCGAGGGACTAGCGGGGGGGCCGGATACGCGGTATTTT
TRBV4-1,15,TRBJ2-1,few,-,CASSQVVEGYNEQFF,TGCGCCAGCAGCCAAGTCGTGGAGGGATACAATGAGCAGTTCTTC
TRBV2,11,TRBJ2-1,many,-,CASETNNEQFF,TGTGCCAGCGAGACCAACAATGAGCAGTTCTTC
TRBV5-1,14,TRBJ2-1,-,-,CASNFGRGHNEQFF,TGCGCCAGCAACTTTGGCAGGGGACACAATGAGCAGTTCTTC
TRBV5-1,19,TRBJ2-6,-,-,CASSSPPGEALSGANVLTF,TGCGCCAGCAGCTCCCCCCCCGGTGAGGCCCTCTCTGGGGCCAACGTCCTGACTTTC
TRBV6-2/TRBV6-3,13,TRBJ2-3,once,TRBD2,CASRGTNSDTQYF,TGTGCCAGCAGAGGGACTAATTCAGATACGCAGTATTTT
TRBV12-3/TRBV12-4,14,TRBJ2-3,-,-,CASILGLSTDTQYF,TGTGCCAGCATCTTAGGACTGAGCACAGATACGCAGTATTTT
TRBV28,15,TRBJ1-2,-,TRBD1,CASRPGTGRSAGYTF,TGTGCCAGCAGACCCGGGACAGGCCGTTCGGCTGGCTACACCTTC
TRBV20-1,11,TRBJ2-7,-,-,CSAETLDEQYF,TGCAGTGCCGAGACCCTCGACGAGCAGTACTTC
TRBV20-1,15,TRBJ2-7,-,TRBD1,CSAPDREPLLNEQYF,TGCAGTGCCCCCGACAGGGAGCCTCTCCTGAACGAGCAGTACTTC
TRBV12-3/TRBV12-4,15,TRBJ2-1,-,-,CASSTPLGRNNEQFF,TGTGCCAGCAGTACCCCTTTGGGGCGCAACAATGAGCAGTTCTTC
TRBV6-1,14,TRBJ1-2,-,-,CASSESGPMYGYTF,TGTGCCAGCAGTGAATCGGGACCCATGTATGGCTACACCTTC
TRBV6-5,11,TRBJ1-1,few,-,CASSRGPEAFF,TGTGCCAGCAGCAGGGGCCCCGAAGCTTTCTTT
TRBV4-1,15,TRBJ1-2,-,-,CASNDLVRGSNGYTF,TGCGCCAGCAACGATCTCGTGCGCGGGTCCAATGGCTACACCTTC
TRBV20-1,14,TRBJ2-3,-,-,CSASVRWDADTQYF,TGCAGTGCTAGTGTCAGGTGGGACGCAGATACGCAGTATTTT
TRBV7-9,13,TRBJ2-7,-,-,CASSVTPFPEQYF,TGTGCCAGCAGCGTGACGCCCTTCCCCGAGCAGTACTTC
TRBV5-6,14,TRBJ1-2,-,TRBD1,CASSSRTGNHGYTF,TGTGCCAGCAGCTCGCGGACAGGGAACCATGGCTACACCTTC
TRBV20-1,14,TRBJ2-1,-,-,CSASTGATYNEQFF,TGCAGTGCTAGTACGGGGGCGACCTACAATGAGCAGTTCTTC
TRBV10-3,15,TRBJ2-7,-,TRBD2,CAISAGTSGDNEQYF,TGTGCCATCAGTGCCGGGACTAGCGGAGACAATGAGCAGTACTTC
TRBV5-1,14,TRBJ2-5,few,-,CASSWGDTQETQYF,TGCGCCAGCAGCTGGGGGGACACCCAAGAGACCCAGTACTTC
TRBV7-6,14,TRBJ2-3,-,-,CASSVTVATDTQYF,TGTGCCAGCAGTGTGACAGTGGCCACAGATACGCAGTATTTT
TRBV6-6,17,TRBJ2-3,once,TRBD1,CASSLRTGGASTDTQYF,TGTGCCAGCAGCCTCCGGACAGGGGGTGCTAGCACAGATACGCAGTATTTT
TRBV4-3,19,TRBJ1-4,-,-,CASSQVVPGFKATNEKLFF,TGCGCCAGCAGCCAAGTGGTTCCGGGCTTTAAGGCAACTAATGAAAAACTGTTTTTT
TRBV6-5,16,TRBJ2-6,few,-,CASSRTGSSGANVLTF,TGTGCCAGCAGCCGTACAGGGTCCTCTGGGGCCAACGTCCTGACTTTC
TRBV10-2,15,TRBJ2-3,few,-,CASSPSVPSTDTQYF,TGCGCCAGCAGTCCTAGCGTGCCTAGCACAGATACGCAGTATTTT
TRBV6-1,15,TRBJ2-7,-,-,CASSPSLGTKNTQYF,TGTGCCAGCAGCCCCTCCCTAGGGACCAAAAACACTCAGTACTTC
TRBV6-5,13,TRBJ2-7,-,-,CASRWTQGSEQYF,TGTGCCAGCCGATGGACCCAGGGGTCCGAGCAGTACTTC
TRBV7-9,14,TRBJ2-1,-,-,CASSLGAGGNEQFF,TGTGCCAGCAGCTTGGGAGCCGGCGGCAATGAGCAGTTCTTC